The entry that follows covers one T cell receptor (beta chain) sequence. Its antigen remains unidentified. These data come from a study of Ad26.COV2.S vaccination and SARS-CoV-2 variants. Study context: Into the muscle, Ad26.COV2.S was dosed once or twice, 56 days apart.

Study-level results: Those who received the vaccine showed greater spike-specific TCR breadth than those given placebo.

Treatment indicated: roughly 18 received Ad26.COV2.S at low or high dose, single or two shots; about 5 received placebo; per-sample allocation not given. Material that was analyzed had been drawn on day 63 after the first vaccine or placebo injection. Ad26.COV2.S expressed prefusion-stabilized spike from the original Wuhan strain. Using immunoSEQ multiplex PCR, the repertoire was profiled, and TCRdb retains in-frame clones only, with some absent. The sample lists under 550,000 clones; around 89% were seen once. This clonotype was sampled from a person between 18 and 65 years old who received the Ad26.COV2.S COVID-19 vaccine or a placebo. The sample was peripheral blood, taken in a trial of Ad26.COV2.S vaccine versus placebo.

The CDR3 here is CAWSLGDDQPQHF. As DNA, the CDR3 is TGTGCCTGGAGTTTGGGTGACGATCAGCCCCAGCATTTT. The gene calls are TRBV30 and TRBJ1-5; D is ambiguous. This CDR3 contains 13 residues. Germline CDR1 is GTSNPN and CDR2 is SVGIG (reference sequence). Trimming pared 2 bases from V and 5 bases from J, leaving 10 bases between.